This TCR beta chain came from a study of blood T cell repertoires in COVID-19. Study details: Acute and convalescent COVID-19 samples came from the United States, Italy and Spain. PBMCs, B-cell-depleted T cells, or T cells provided the cDNA or gDNA that made up the material.

The CDR3 runs to 11 residues. Germline assignment: CDR1 SQVTM and CDR2 ANQGSEA. Trimming left V 6 bases short and J 0 bases short, with 6 bases between. Original analysis: From reference gene primer amplification, estimates of nucleated cell counts were derived. The repertoire was sequenced with immunoSEQ multiplex PCR; TCRdb's copy has only in-frame clones and lacks some. That table is the source of V, J and clone size, and D and trimming were worked out from the DNA. This sample has about 170,000 clones, with 88% found just once. The V call is TRBV29-1, the J call TRBJ2-7; the D gene is possibly TRBD1 (5 bases). This receptor was taken from a man in his fifties who had recovered from COVID-19. The sample taken for sequencing was peripheral blood. The CDR3 is CSVTVSYEQYF. The CDR3 DNA sequence: TGCAGCGTGACAGTCTCCTACGAGCAGTACTTC.